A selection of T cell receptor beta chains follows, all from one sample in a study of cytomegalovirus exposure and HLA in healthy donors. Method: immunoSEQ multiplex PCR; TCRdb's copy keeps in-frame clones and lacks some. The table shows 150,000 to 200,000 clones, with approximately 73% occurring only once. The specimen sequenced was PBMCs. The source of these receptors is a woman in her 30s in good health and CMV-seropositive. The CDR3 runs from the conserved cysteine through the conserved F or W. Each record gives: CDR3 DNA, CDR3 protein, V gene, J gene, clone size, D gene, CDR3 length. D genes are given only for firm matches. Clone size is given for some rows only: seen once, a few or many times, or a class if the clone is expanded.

CDR3nt: TGTGCCAGCAGCTCCCCGGGAGGGGTGGTGGAGACCCAGTACTTC; CDR3aa: CASSSPGGVVETQYF; v_gene: TRBV5-4; j_gene: TRBJ2-5; abundance: NA; d_gene: TRBD2; len: 15
CDR3nt: TGTGCCAGCAGCTTAGAGGGGATCGGGCCCCAGCATTTT; CDR3aa: CASSLEGIGPQHF; v_gene: TRBV7-9; j_gene: TRBJ1-5; abundance: NA; d_gene: NA; len: 13
CDR3nt: TGTGCCAGCAGCCGTTTAAGCGGGGGGACAGATACGCAGTATTTT; CDR3aa: CASSRLSGGTDTQYF; v_gene: TRBV4-2; j_gene: TRBJ2-3; abundance: NA; d_gene: TRBD2; len: 15
CDR3nt: TGTGCCAGCAGAACCGGGACAGGGAGTTTCGAGCAGTACTTC; CDR3aa: CASRTGTGSFEQYF; v_gene: TRBV6-5; j_gene: TRBJ2-7; abundance: NA; d_gene: TRBD1; len: 14
CDR3nt: TGTGCCAGCAGCCCTGCCGGGGGGGGGAGGAATGAAAAACTGTTTTTT; CDR3aa: CASSPAGGGRNEKLFF; v_gene: TRBV28; j_gene: TRBJ1-4; abundance: NA; d_gene: NA; len: 16
CDR3nt: TGTGCCAGCAGCATGGCGGGAACGGTTCAGCCCCAGCATTTT; CDR3aa: CASSMAGTVQPQHF; v_gene: TRBV6-1; j_gene: TRBJ1-5; abundance: NA; d_gene: NA; len: 14
CDR3nt: TGTGCCTGGAGTGGTAGTGAAAAACTGTTTTTT; CDR3aa: CAWSGSEKLFF; v_gene: TRBV30; j_gene: TRBJ1-4; abundance: NA; d_gene: NA; len: 11
CDR3nt: TGCGCCAGCAGCCAAGACCCGGGGGGGGCCAATGAGCAGTTCTTC; CDR3aa: CASSQDPGGANEQFF; v_gene: TRBV4-3; j_gene: TRBJ2-1; abundance: few; d_gene: TRBD2; len: 15
CDR3nt: TGTGCCAGCATTTCCCGGGAGCGGGACTATGGCTACACCTTC; CDR3aa: CASISRERDYGYTF; v_gene: TRBV2; j_gene: TRBJ1-2; abundance: NA; d_gene: NA; len: 14
CDR3nt: TGCGCCAGCAGCCAAGAGCCAGGCGTCTCCTATAATTCACCCCTCCACTTT; CDR3aa: CASSQEPGVSYNSPLHF; v_gene: TRBV4-1; j_gene: TRBJ1-6; abundance: once; d_gene: NA; len: 17
CDR3nt: TGCGCCAGCAGCGGGGCCGGCCGGGGGGCCAACGGCCTGACTTTC; CDR3aa: CASSGAGRGANGLTF; v_gene: TRBV5-1; j_gene: TRBJ2-6; abundance: NA; d_gene: NA; len: 15
CDR3nt: TGTGCCAGTAGTATAGCGGGACAGCCAATAACGGATACGCAGTATTTT; CDR3aa: CASSIAGQPITDTQYF; v_gene: TRBV19; j_gene: TRBJ2-3; abundance: NA; d_gene: TRBD1; len: 16
CDR3nt: TGTGCCAGCAGTTCACCTCTAGCGGGGGGGCGCGAGCAGTACTTC; CDR3aa: CASSSPLAGGREQYF; v_gene: TRBV27; j_gene: TRBJ2-7; abundance: NA; d_gene: TRBD2; len: 15
CDR3nt: TGCGCCAGCAGCCAAGTAGGGGCCACTAACCAAGAGACCCAGTACTTC; CDR3aa: CASSQVGATNQETQYF; v_gene: TRBV4-3; j_gene: TRBJ2-5; abundance: NA; d_gene: NA; len: 16
CDR3nt: TGTGCCAGCAGCGAAGGACAGGGTAACTATGGCTACACCTTC; CDR3aa: CASSEGQGNYGYTF; v_gene: TRBV9; j_gene: TRBJ1-2; abundance: NA; d_gene: TRBD1; len: 14
CDR3nt: TGTGCCACCAGTTGGGCGGGAACCGCATACGAGCAGTACTTC; CDR3aa: CATSWAGTAYEQYF; v_gene: TRBV15; j_gene: TRBJ2-7; abundance: NA; d_gene: NA; len: 14
CDR3nt: TGTGCCATCAGTGATGTTACCCTAGCGGGGAGGGAAAGGCAGTACTTC; CDR3aa: CAISDVTLAGRERQYF; v_gene: TRBV10-3; j_gene: TRBJ2-7; abundance: NA; d_gene: TRBD2; len: 16
CDR3nt: TGTGCCACCTCATCGCAAAACCTAGACATTCAGTACTTC; CDR3aa: CATSSQNLDIQYF; v_gene: TRBV15; j_gene: TRBJ2-4; abundance: NA; d_gene: NA; len: 13
CDR3nt: TGTGCCAGCAGACAGACTAGCGGGGGCTACTACGAGCAGTACTTC; CDR3aa: CASRQTSGGYYEQYF; v_gene: TRBV6-5; j_gene: TRBJ2-7; abundance: NA; d_gene: TRBD2; len: 15
CDR3nt: TGCGCCAGCAGCCGGGACTACTCACTAACCTGGAGCTCCTACAATGAGCAGTTCTTC; CDR3aa: CASSRDYSLTWSSYNEQFF; v_gene: TRBV4-3; j_gene: TRBJ2-1; abundance: once; d_gene: TRBD2; len: 19
CDR3nt: TGTGCCAGCAGCTTATACAGTCTTAACTATGGCTACACCTTC; CDR3aa: CASSLYSLNYGYTF; v_gene: TRBV7-2; j_gene: TRBJ1-2; abundance: NA; d_gene: NA; len: 14
CDR3nt: TGTGCCTGGAGTAGTCTGGGCGGCTACACCTTC; CDR3aa: CAWSSLGGYTF; v_gene: TRBV30; j_gene: TRBJ1-2; abundance: NA; d_gene: NA; len: 11